Here is one T cell receptor (beta chain) with its context. This clone's antigen is unknown. Base qualities were left out, and no much larger clone turns up one base away. These data are taken from a study of cytomegalovirus exposure and HLA in healthy donors (TCRdb year 2017). For the wider study: A later analysis indicated that the 120 or so validation repertoires were generated on the platform also employed for the approximately 690 repertoires of the first cohort. High-throughput TCR immunosequencing, statistical association of individual TCRs with disease status, and machine learning were combined to predict cytomegalovirus infection status. The aim of the study was to test whether cataloging public T cell receptors could identify signatures of past pathogen exposure. A separate validation cohort of 90 to 150 different subjects was used in addition to the 666-subject first cohort.

Donors formed part of the validation cohort, which comprised about 130 subjects and was distinct from the first cohort of under 750 subjects. The CDR3 numbers 14 residues from cysteine through phenylalanine. The read is trimmed to its CDR3 DNA, 42 bases read in frame from base 1. As encoded in the germline V gene (reference sequence), CDR1 is SEHNR while CDR2 is FQNEAQ. A distance of 13 bases separates the germline ends of V and J, which lose 5 bases and 5 bases respectively. Broader findings and caveats from the paper: A later analysis had no HLA typing for the validation cohort, so co-occurrence there was scored across all 120 or so repertoires. The study listed 150 to 200 TCR beta chains as associated with cytomegalovirus. The authors suggested that the approach could potentially be extended to other disease states and immunological phenotypes. Most TCR sequences were observed very rarely across donors, whereas some public TCRs were present in many individuals. In vitro tests confirmed that a few of the cytomegalovirus-associated TCR beta chains recognize cytomegalovirus antigens. Subsequent analysis determined that TCRs grouped into clusters in the first cohort also showed a tendency toward co-occurrence across the 120 validation repertoires, and about 94% of cluster scores exceeded 0. Cytomegalovirus status was reported to be diagnosed by the classifier with high specificity and sensitivity in both the original and validation cohorts.

Library preparation was by the immunoSEQ multiplex PCR assay. As for the original processing: A statistical classification framework was built to diagnose cytomegalovirus status from the catalog of TCR beta chain sequences. Entries here come from immuneACCESS through TCRdb and include only in-frame sequences with V and J called. Some clones fail to appear in such tables; in the studies checked, an unresolved V gene covers under half of the shortfall, and the cause of the remainder is unknown. V and J calls and clone size are those listed in that table; D and trimming were worked out from the DNA. Counted in this sample were around 56,000 clones; 75% to 90% of them appeared once. Jointly, the top ten make up approximately 15% of the sample.

Recombination joined TRBV7-9 with TRBJ1-5, with a weak D call of TRBD1 (6 bases match). The sequencing input was PBMCs. The sequence came from a woman under 30 in good health and CMV-seronegative. DNA sequence: TGTGCCAGCAGCGCCCTGACAGGAGATCAGCCCCAGCATTTT. This sequence encodes CASSALTGDQPQHF.